This T cell receptor (beta chain) was documented in a study of T cells in Graves' hyperthyroidism and ophthalmopathy. Study results and limitations: Most thyroid-expanded clonotypes above 0.001 were also found in blood. In validation, the model predicted ophthalmopathy. These predictions came a median roughly six months before onset.

The CDR3 is 14 residues long. V lost 4 bases to trimming and J lost 3 bases, with 13 bases between them. Germline V gene lookup returns CDR1 MDHEN and CDR2 SYDVKM. Using approximately 10 ml of fresh peripheral blood, PBMCs were prepared. The TCR beta CDR3 regions underwent amplification using RNA transcripts as the source. A set of HTBI primers served as the primers for a first-round RT-PCR of the TCR CDR3. TCRdb fed the multiplex PCR reads into MiXCR, producing one record per CDR3 protein. The sample gives 400,000 to 500,000 distinct CDR3 sequences, roughly 13% of which show up once; about 5% is in the top ten. The table lists this clonotype with many counts. Its specificity is unknown.

The chain recombines TRBV28 with TRBJ2-7, with D perhaps being TRBD1 or TRBD2 (6 bases each). This sequence was found in a young woman with Graves' hyperthyroidism. Sequenced: blood. CDR3 sequence reads: CASSSGARGYEQYF. The CDR3, as DNA: TGTGCCAGCAGTTCGGGGGCCAGGGGCTACGAGCAGTACTTC. Full variable domain (missing parts from reference TRBV28 and TRBJ2-7): DVKVTQSSRYLVKRTGEKVFLECVQDMDHENMFWYRQDPGLGLRLIYFSYDVKMKEKGDIPEGYSVSREKKERFSLILESASTNQTSMYLCASSSGARGYEQYFGPGTRLTVT.